The present T cell receptor beta chain was sequenced within a study of spatial heterogeneity in lung cancer. The wider study: The donors comprised around 72 untreated early-stage non-small cell lung cancer patients. TCR and UMI combinations that were unique each appeared, on average, more than ten times in raw reads.

Sample time point: blood at routine non-recurrence follow-up after resection. The authors sequenced whole RNA from tumor, nontumor lung or frozen PBMC without sorting. TCRdb processed the 5' RACE reads anew with MiXCR; each CDR3 protein has one entry. The sample lists around 110,000 distinct CDR3 sequences, about 12% occurring once. CDR1 and CDR2 (germline): SGHTA, FQGNSA. With V trimmed by 6 bases and J by 3 bases, 6 bases remained unmatched. The CDR3 is 14 amino acids. This chain links TRBV7-2 with TRBJ2-5; 8 nucleotides align to TRBD2. The receptor was derived from a male donor with early-stage non-small cell lung cancer. The source material was PBMCs, sampled at follow-up. The CDR3 DNA reads TGTGCCAGCAGACGGACTAGCCGGGAAGAGACCCAGTACTTC. Translated, it gives CASRRTSREETQYF. The variable domain in full, completed from reference TRBV7-2 and TRBJ2-5, reads GAGVSQSPSNKVTEKGKDVELRCDPISGHTALYWYRQSLGQGLEFLIYFQGNSAPDKSGLPSDRFSAERTGGSVSTLTIQRTQQEDSAVYLCASRRTSREETQYFGPGTRLLVL.